The rows below give T cell receptor beta chains drawn from one sample of a study of blood T cell repertoires in COVID-19. Clones were sequenced by immunoSEQ multiplex PCR, and TCRdb holds only the in-frame ones, with some missing. The sample has about 180,000 clones, 70% to 90% seen once; the top ten hold around 3%. Source material: peripheral blood. These receptors were obtained from a man aged 60 to 75 with acute or convalescent COVID-19. CDR3s include the opening cysteine and the closing phenylalanine or tryptophan. The D gene is left open where the match is weak. A row's size may be missing; if present it is once, few, many or a size class.

j_call	d_call	v_call	clone_size	cdr3_aa	cdr3_nt
TRBJ1-6	TRBD1	TRBV25-1	.	CASRGTADNSPLHF	TGTGCCAGCAGGGGGACAGCCGATAATTCACCCCTCCACTTT
TRBJ1-2	.	TRBV27	once	CASTPLGPNYGYTF	TGTGCCAGCACTCCTTTGGGCCCTAACTATGGCTACACCTTC
TRBJ1-2	TRBD1	TRBV10-3	.	CAIGQGNYGYTF	TGTGCCATCGGACAGGGGAACTATGGCTACACCTTC
TRBJ2-2	.	TRBV27	.	CASSLTRLESGELFF	TGTGCCAGCAGTCTTACTAGACTGGAGAGCGGGGAGCTGTTTTTT
TRBJ2-7	TRBD2	TRBV29-1	.	CSVWERGDYEQYF	TGCAGCGTTTGGGAGCGGGGGGACTACGAGCAGTACTTC
TRBJ2-3	.	TRBV7-2	medium-sized	CASSLTEASTDTQYF	TGTGCCAGCAGCTTAACCGAGGCTAGCACAGATACGCAGTATTTT
TRBJ2-1	.	TRBV7-3	.	CASSLRESSYNEQFF	TGTGCCAGCAGCTTAAGGGAGAGCTCCTACAATGAGCAGTTCTTC
TRBJ1-2	.	TRBV6-4	few	CASSAEGSSGYGYTF	TGTGCCAGCAGTGCGGAGGGGAGTTCGGGGTATGGCTACACCTTC
TRBJ2-1	.	TRBV6-4	.	CASAEGDNEQFF	TGTGCCAGCGCGGAAGGGGACAATGAGCAGTTCTTC
TRBJ1-1	.	TRBV6-2/TRBV6-3	.	CASSYSGRTEAFF	TGTGCCAGCAGTTACTCGGGCCGCACTGAAGCTTTCTTT
TRBJ1-1	.	TRBV27	.	CASRLQGLNTEAFF	TGTGCCAGCAGGTTACAGGGACTTAACACTGAAGCTTTCTTT
TRBJ1-5	TRBD1	TRBV7-2	.	CASSRDRAINQPQHF	TGTGCCAGCAGCCGGGACAGGGCCATCAATCAGCCCCAGCATTTT
TRBJ1-5	.	TRBV11-2	.	CASSLDNGPNQPQHF	TGTGCCAGCAGCTTAGATAATGGGCCCAATCAGCCCCAGCATTTT
TRBJ2-7	TRBD1	TRBV18	few	CASSPRQGKGEQYF	TGTGCCAGCTCACCAAGACAGGGGAAAGGCGAGCAGTACTTC
TRBJ2-1	TRBD1	TRBV6-2/TRBV6-3	.	CASSRVGGQEFF	TGTGCCAGCAGCCGCGTAGGGGGCCAGGAGTTCTTC
TRBJ2-3	.	TRBV7-9	.	CASSLEAGFLGTQYF	TGTGCCAGCAGCTTAGAGGCGGGATTTTTGGGTACGCAGTATTTT
TRBJ2-7	.	TRBV27	.	CASSFFGTPDLEQYF	TGTGCCAGCAGTTTCTTCGGGACTCCCGACTTGGAGCAGTACTTC
TRBJ1-1	.	TRBV19	.	CASTVRGGLGAFF	TGTGCCAGTACAGTCCGGGGAGGCCTTGGAGCTTTCTTT
TRBJ1-1	TRBD1	TRBV10-3	.	CATGTGHWEAFF	TGTGCCACTGGGACAGGGCACTGGGAAGCTTTCTTT
TRBJ2-2	TRBD1	TRBV11-3	.	CASSPRQGAGGELFF	TGTGCCAGCAGCCCACGACAGGGGGCGGGCGGGGAGCTGTTTTTT
TRBJ2-3	.	TRBV7-2	.	CASAVSQRDTQYF	TGTGCCAGCGCGGTCTCCCAACGGGATACGCAGTATTTT
TRBJ1-5	.	TRBV19	.	CASSIGGEELTQPQHF	TGTGCCAGTAGTATAGGGGGAGAGGAGCTCACCCAGCCCCAGCATTTT
TRBJ2-1	TRBD2	TRBV7-2	.	CASSPAGTSHNEQFF	TGTGCCAGCAGCCCAGCTGGGACTAGTCACAATGAGCAGTTCTTC
TRBJ1-5	.	TRBV18	.	CASSPSGGAQPQHF	TGTGCCAGCTCACCAAGCGGGGGAGCCCAGCCCCAGCATTTT
TRBJ2-6	.	TRBV4-2	.	CASSQISSGANVLTF	TGTGCCAGCAGCCAAATTAGTTCTGGGGCCAACGTCCTGACTTTC
TRBJ2-6	.	TRBV21-1	.	CASSKTRQFGANVLTF	TGTGCCAGCAGCAAGACACGGCAGTTTGGGGCCAACGTCCTGACTTTC
TRBJ2-3	TRBD2	TRBV7-9	.	CASSTSGTTRTADTQYF	TGTGCCAGCAGTACTAGCGGGACAACCCGGACCGCAGATACGCAGTATTTT
TRBJ2-7	.	TRBV27	many	CASSSRLGLIYEQYF	TGTGCCAGCAGTTCACGACTGGGGCTGATCTACGAGCAGTACTTC
TRBJ2-5	TRBD2	TRBV3-1/TRBV3-2	.	CASSQVMREETQYF	TGTGCCAGCAGCCAAGTGATGCGGGAGGAGACCCAGTACTTC
TRBJ2-2	TRBD2	TRBV18	.	CASSPESGSIGELFF	TGTGCCAGCTCACCAGAGAGCGGGAGTATCGGGGAGCTGTTTTTT
TRBJ1-6	TRBD1	TRBV6-5	.	CASSTGTGPSPLHF	TGTGCCAGCAGCACCGGGACAGGGCCTTCACCCCTCCACTTT
TRBJ2-3	TRBD1	TRBV9	.	CASSAAGTATQYF	TGTGCCAGCAGCGCCGCCGGGACAGCGACGCAGTATTTT
TRBJ2-1	TRBD2	TRBV9	.	CASRPTPGLAGPEQFF	TGTGCCAGCAGGCCAACTCCGGGACTAGCGGGACCTGAGCAGTTCTTC
TRBJ1-2	.	TRBV28	once	CASSSVMVYGYTF	TGTGCCAGCAGTTCGGTCATGGTCTATGGCTACACCTTC
TRBJ2-7	TRBD2	TRBV7-9	.	CASSVQSGSNEQYF	TGTGCCAGCAGCGTTCAAAGCGGGAGTAACGAGCAGTACTTC
TRBJ2-5	TRBD2	TRBV5-5	.	CASSPGRETQYF	TGTGCCAGCAGCCCCGGGAGGGAGACCCAGTACTTC
TRBJ2-7	TRBD2	TRBV9	.	CASSVEDGGLAGVESYEQYF	TGTGCCAGCAGCGTAGAGGATGGGGGACTAGCGGGAGTCGAGTCCTACGAGCAGTACTTC
TRBJ2-2	TRBD2	TRBV4-2	.	CASSSSGSNTGELFF	TGTGCCAGCAGTTCTAGCGGCTCTAACACCGGGGAGCTGTTTTTT
TRBJ2-7	TRBD1	TRBV7-8	.	CASSRGDRGGYEQYF	TGTGCCAGCAGCAGGGGGGACAGGGGAGGCTACGAGCAGTACTTC
TRBJ2-1	TRBD1	TRBV5-1	.	CASSRGQGYNEQFF	TGCGCCAGCAGCCGGGGACAGGGGTACAATGAGCAGTTCTTC
TRBJ2-5	.	TRBV24-1	once	CATSVTGGHQETQYF	TGTGCCACCAGTGTTACCGGAGGCCACCAAGAGACCCAGTACTTC
TRBJ1-2	.	TRBV2	.	CASSGQGQHHGYTF	TGTGCCAGCAGCGGACAAGGGCAACATCATGGCTACACCTTC
TRBJ2-7	.	TRBV27	.	CASSSTRGSYEQYF	TGTGCCAGCAGTTCTACTAGAGGCTCCTACGAGCAGTACTTC
TRBJ2-7	TRBD1	TRBV10-3	.	CAISLQGADPYEQYF	TGTGCCATCAGTTTACAGGGGGCGGACCCCTACGAGCAGTACTTC
TRBJ2-1	TRBD1	TRBV11-2	.	CASSAQTGFRMEQFF	TGTGCCAGCAGCGCCCAGACAGGGTTTAGGATGGAGCAGTTCTTC
TRBJ2-7	.	TRBV6-2/TRBV6-3	.	CASSYRRVGDEQYF	TGTGCCAGCAGTTACCGGCGGGTGGGCGACGAGCAGTACTTC
TRBJ1-5	.	TRBV19	.	CASTGYSNQPQHF	TGTGCCAGTACAGGGTATAGCAATCAGCCCCAGCATTTT
TRBJ2-2	.	TRBV19	.	CASRKLQGSVSNTGELFF	TGTGCCAGTAGGAAACTTCAGGGGTCGGTTTCGAACACCGGGGAGCTGTTTTTT
TRBJ1-2	TRBD1	TRBV19	.	CASSIYPGTGIAGYTF	TGTGCCAGTAGTATTTACCCCGGGACAGGGATCGCTGGCTACACCTTC
TRBJ1-6	.	TRBV7-2	.	CASSPLGRNSPLHF	TGTGCCAGCAGCCCCCTTGGGAGAAATTCACCCCTCCACTTT
TRBJ2-7	TRBD2	TRBV5-1	few	CASSLGGGRIKGEQYF	TGCGCCAGCAGCTTGGGAGGCGGGAGGATTAAAGGAGAGCAGTACTTC
TRBJ1-5	.	TRBV12-3/TRBV12-4	.	CASSFRINQPQHF	TGTGCCAGCAGTTTCAGGATCAATCAGCCCCAGCATTTT